The present TCR beta chain was sequenced within a study of T cell responses to AZD1222 COVID-19 vaccine (dated by TCRdb to the early 2020s). Looking at the study overall: A total of 230 to 250 trial participants underwent TCR sequencing, of whom 200 to 220 received two doses of AZD1222 and about 25 received two doses of the MenACWY control vaccine. Trial participants were enrolled by age into 18-55, 56-69 and 70-plus year subgroups, with roughly 160, 29 and 62 TCR-sequenced participants respectively. General study outcomes and caveats: Epitopes outside the regions mutated in the B.1.351 and B.1.1.7 variants were reportedly recognized by nearly half of the unique spike-specific TCRs. Spike-specific TCR breadth and depth rose significantly after two AZD1222 doses compared with day 0 and with MenACWY recipients. Participants were mostly white British and included more females than males, and it was suggested by the authors that clonal diversity may have been underestimated. Conclusions about previously exposed vaccinees are limited, since just 6 or 7 AZD1222 recipients were seropositive for SARS-CoV-2 at baseline. In the small 56-69-year group, the increase in depth fell short of significance, most likely because of low power. Vaccine-associated CD4 TCRs spanned the whole spike protein, with dominant responses in regions 160-218 and 743-854. Because no day 14 peak-response samples were available, the repertoires could be characterized only after the peak T cell response.

Details on this clone: Which antigen it targets is not known. No base quality information exists; no much larger clone differs at one position.

What this sample's time point label stands for: about 28 days (+/-7) after the second vaccine dose. Because spike-specific TCR depth and breadth did not differ between the two schedules, AZD1222 recipients who got a second dose at roughly 4 weeks were pooled with those who got a second dose at roughly 12 weeks. The vaccinee samples were drawn from two UK trials, COV001 and COV002, one of which was a single-blind randomized controlled phase 2/3 trial testing AZD1222 (ChAdOx1 nCoV-19) in healthy adults. For TCRbeta chain sequencing, PBMC samples were collected from trial participants at day 0 and at day 28 after the second dose. The CDR3 regions of human TCRbeta chains were analyzed by immunosequencing. The original pipeline was this. Repertoire TCRs were checked for matches against a reference library of SARS-CoV-2-specific TCRs that had been generated using the MIRA antigen-specificity platform. Breadth was defined as the fraction of unique TCRs that were SARS-CoV-2-associated, and depth was defined as the fraction of total T cells that were SARS-CoV-2-associated. Each spike-specific TCR was assigned to its reactive spike region and to a CD4 or CD8 class using the MIRA data. Log10-transformed breadth and depth values were compared by one-way ANOVA with Sidak's multiple comparisons tests. TCRdb's version of the immuneACCESS table is confined to in-frame rearrangements and falls short of the full clone set. An unresolved V gene accounts for under half of the shortfall where checked; the remainder is of unknown origin. V, J and clone size reflect that table, while D and trimming were determined from the DNA. The sample table lists roughly 110,000 clones, 80% to 95% of them with a count of one. The leading ten clones occupy 7.5% to 9.5% of the sample.

CDR1 and CDR2 (SGHRS, YFSETQ) derive from the germline V gene. V lost 1 base and J lost 2 bases; the stretch between them is 12 bases long. From cysteine to phenylalanine, the CDR3 is 15 amino acids long. Solely the CDR3 DNA is kept, with 45 bases framed from the first base. Source: peripheral blood, taken 28 days after the second AZD1222 dose. The sequence was obtained from an adult who received the AZD1222 COVID-19 vaccine. The V and J segments used are TRBV5-1 and TRBJ2-5, with the D segment possibly TRBD1 or TRBD2, each aligning over 6 bases. The sequence in DNA is TGCGCCAGCAGCTTGAACGGGGGCCGACAAGAGACCCAGTACTTC. Its protein reads: CASSLNGGRQETQYF.